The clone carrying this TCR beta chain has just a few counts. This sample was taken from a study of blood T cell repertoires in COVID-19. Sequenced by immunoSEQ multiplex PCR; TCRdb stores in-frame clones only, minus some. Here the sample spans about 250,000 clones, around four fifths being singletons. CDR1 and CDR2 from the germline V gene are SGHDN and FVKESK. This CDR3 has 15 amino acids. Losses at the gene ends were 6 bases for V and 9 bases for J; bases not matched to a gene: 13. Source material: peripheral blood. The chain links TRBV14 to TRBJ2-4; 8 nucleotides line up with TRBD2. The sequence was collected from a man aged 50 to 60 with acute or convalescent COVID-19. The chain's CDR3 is CASSQVAGGFAIQYF. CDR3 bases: TGTGCCAGCAGTCAGGTGGCGGGGGGATTCGCCATTCAGTACTTC.